These 17 T cell receptor beta chains share one sample of origin, sequenced in a study of T cells after yellow fever vaccination. Each CDR3 protein gets one entry after TCRdb re-called the 5' RACE reads with MiXCR. Of 250,000 to 300,000 distinct CDR3 sequences listed, approximately 13% were seen once; the top ten hold 0.4% to 0.65%. Sample: CD4+ T cells sorted from PBMCs, taken 45 days after the yellow fever booster vaccination. These receptors all come from a man aged 25 to 40 who received the YFV17D yellow fever vaccine.

This clonotype was recorded a few times. The V and J genes are TRBV20-1 and TRBJ1-4, with D possibly matching TRBD1 (5 bases). CDR1 is DFQATT, CDR2 SNEGSKA, per germline (reference sequence). This CDR3 spans 14 amino acids. V shed 1 base and J shed 5 bases, with 11 bases lying between them. CDR3 nucleotide sequence: TGCAGTGCTAGAGTTCGGGACTTCAATGAAAAACTGTTTTTT. Translating it yields CSARVRDFNEKLFF.

This clonotype was seen a handful of times. The chain is built from TRBV5-1 and TRBJ2-7; TRBD1 or TRBD2 may be the D gene (6 bases each). Per germline, CDR1 SGHRS and CDR2 YFSETQ. This CDR3 spans 16 amino acids. V gave up 0 bases and J gave up 3 bases, with 16 bases separating them. CDR3 bases: TGCGCCAGCAGCTTGGGCGTCAGTGGAGGGGGCTACGAGCAGTACTTC. This gives the protein CASSLGVSGGGYEQYF.

V gene TRBV7-9 combines with J gene TRBJ2-7, with a possible D match to TRBD2 (5 bases). This CDR3 has 12 residues. Deletions cut 1 base from V and 6 bases from J, with 7 bases between. The germline gives CDR1 SEHNR, CDR2 FQNEAQ (reference sequence). The DNA for the CDR3 is TGTGCCAGCAGCTTAGAGGGAGCCGAGCAGTACTTC. Translation gives CASSLEGAEQYF.

The chain recombines TRBV20-1 with TRBJ2-7; 11 bases agree with TRBD2. The germline V gene has CDR1 DFQATT and CDR2 SNEGSKA (reference sequence). J lost 5 bases, V lost 0 bases, and 6 bases had no gene match. The length of the CDR3 is 15 residues. CDR3 sequence: CSARDRTSGSHEQYF. CDR3 nucleotides: TGCAGTGCTAGAGATCGCACTAGCGGGAGTCACGAGCAGTACTTC.

This clonotype was counted between two and nine times. V and J are TRBV20-1 and TRBJ1-5; the D gene is possibly TRBD1 (5 bases). This CDR3 has 16 amino acids. Trimming removed 3 bases from V and 2 bases from J, with 17 bases in between. Per the germline V gene, CDR1 is DFQATT and CDR2 is SNEGSKA (reference sequence). The CDR3 nucleotides are TGCAGTGCTAGGGTTGGGGATACGGGGGGCAATCAGCCCCAGCATTTT. Its translation is CSARVGDTGGNQPQHF.

This clonotype occurred a few times. The rearrangement links TRBV7-9 to TRBJ2-5; 7 bases line up with TRBD2. The CDR3 covers 16 residues. Germline V gene lookup returns CDR1 SEHNR and CDR2 FQNEAQ (reference sequence). V lost 3 bases to trimming and J lost 2 bases; unmatched junction nucleotides: 9. CDR3 sequence: CASSLHLAEPQETQYF. The CDR3, as DNA: TGTGCCAGCAGCTTGCATCTAGCGGAGCCTCAAGAGACCCAGTACTTC.

Many counts were recorded for this clonotype. The chain uses TRBV20-1 and TRBJ2-1; 9 nucleotides match TRBD2. V gave up 6 bases and J gave up 1 base; unmatched junction bases: 13. This CDR3 is built from 17 residues. Germline CDR1 is DFQATT and CDR2 is SNEGSKA (reference sequence). CDR3: CSAMGLAGWGSYNEQFF. The CDR3 region has the DNA TGCAGTGCAATGGGCCTAGCGGGGTGGGGGTCCTACAATGAGCAGTTCTTC.

The V and J genes are TRBV19 and TRBJ2-2; TRBD1 agrees at 8 bases. This CDR3 spans 15 amino acids. The junction had 9 bases not matched to a gene; V was cut back by 5 bases and J by 7 bases. Germline CDR1 is LNHDA and CDR2 is SQIVND (reference sequence). In DNA form, the CDR3 reads TGTGCCAGTAGTCCCGACAGGGGAACAGGCGGGGAGCTGTTTTTT. Protein: CASSPDRGTGGELFF.

This clonotype was counted only a few times. The rearrangement links TRBV5-6 to TRBJ2-7; 8 nucleotides agree with TRBD2. Germline CDR1 is SGHDT and CDR2 is YYEEEE. The CDR3 extends over 14 amino acids. The V segment lost 3 bases and the J segment 7 bases; nucleotides outside the gene matches: 9. CDR3 amino acids: CASSYWGLVGEQYF. The CDR3 bases are TGTGCCAGCAGCTATTGGGGACTAGTCGGTGAGCAGTACTTC.

The rearrangement joins TRBV5-1 to TRBJ2-1, with TRBD2 matching over 9 bases. The germline CDR1 and CDR2 sequences are SGHRS and YFSETQ. V was pared by 4 bases and J by 5 bases, with 7 bases of the junction left unmatched. The length of the CDR3 is 15 residues. The CDR3 here is CASSPLAGVDNEQFF. The CDR3, as DNA: TGCGCCAGCAGCCCATTAGCGGGAGTCGACAATGAGCAGTTCTTC.

The V gene is TRBV5-1, the J gene TRBJ2-1; no definite D call. The germline V gene encodes CDR1 SGHRS and CDR2 YFSETQ. The V end was cut by 2 bases, the J end by 0 bases, with 9 bases between. The CDR3 consists of 15 residues. In DNA form, the CDR3 reads TGCGCCAGCAGCTTTACCAGAAACTCCTACAATGAGCAGTTCTTC. Translated, it gives CASSFTRNSYNEQFF.

This clonotype counts as medium-sized. This chain joins TRBV12-3 or TRBV12-4 and TRBJ2-1; D unclear. V shed 6 bases and J shed 7 bases, with 7 bases lying between them. CDR3 size: 11 residues. The CDR3 region is CASSSYNEQFF. The CDR3 nucleotides read TGTGCCAGCAGCTCATATAATGAGCAGTTCTTC.

This chain uses TRBV24-1 with TRBJ1-5; D remains ambiguous. This CDR3 is 14 amino acids long. Germline V CDR1 and CDR2: KGHDR, SFDVKD. V shed 9 bases and J shed 0 bases, with 11 bases lying between them. CDR3 region: CATGGDTSNQPQHF. DNA for the CDR3: TGTGCCACCGGAGGTGACACTAGCAATCAGCCCCAGCATTTT.

CDR3: CASSLGSGTNTGELFF. Written as DNA, the CDR3 is TGTGCCAGCAGCTTAGGTAGCGGGACTAACACCGGGGAGCTGTTTTTT. The chain links TRBV7-6 to TRBJ2-2; 8 bases are shared with TRBD2. V lost 1 base and J lost 2; bases outside the gene matches: 3. The germline V gene has CDR1 SGHVS and CDR2 FNYEAQ. CDR3 length: 16 residues.

This chain connects TRBV4-3 to TRBJ2-5; D could derive from TRBD1 or TRBD2 (5 bases each). Trimming removed 1 base from V and 1 base from J, with 13 bases in between. Germline-derived CDR1 and CDR2 are LGHNA and YSLEER. The CDR3 loop spans 16 amino acids. The CDR3 region is CASSQGPPGPQETQYF. CDR3 sequence (DNA): TGCGCCAGCAGCCAAGGTCCCCCGGGGCCCCAAGAGACCCAGTACTTC.

The CDR3 sequence is CASSYSRDSWSELFF. CDR3 coding DNA: TGTGCCAGCAGTTACTCCCGGGACAGCTGGAGCGAGCTGTTTTTT. J is TRBJ2-2 and V is TRBV6-5, with TRBD1 matching over 7 bases. The CDR3 length is 15 residues. With 0 bases clipped from V and 11 bases from J, the junction kept 9 bases outside the gene matches. Per the germline V gene, CDR1 is MNHEY and CDR2 is SVGAGI.

This clonotype has a handful of counts. This sequence joins TRBV30 and TRBJ2-7, with a possible D match to TRBD2 (6 bases). V dropped 5 bases and J dropped 2 bases, with 7 bases sitting between them. Germline V CDR1 and CDR2: GTSNPN, SVGIG (reference sequence). The CDR3 is 11 residues long. The CDR3 loop is CAWRRAYEQYF. CDR3 nucleotides: TGTGCCTGGCGGAGGGCCTACGAGCAGTACTTC.